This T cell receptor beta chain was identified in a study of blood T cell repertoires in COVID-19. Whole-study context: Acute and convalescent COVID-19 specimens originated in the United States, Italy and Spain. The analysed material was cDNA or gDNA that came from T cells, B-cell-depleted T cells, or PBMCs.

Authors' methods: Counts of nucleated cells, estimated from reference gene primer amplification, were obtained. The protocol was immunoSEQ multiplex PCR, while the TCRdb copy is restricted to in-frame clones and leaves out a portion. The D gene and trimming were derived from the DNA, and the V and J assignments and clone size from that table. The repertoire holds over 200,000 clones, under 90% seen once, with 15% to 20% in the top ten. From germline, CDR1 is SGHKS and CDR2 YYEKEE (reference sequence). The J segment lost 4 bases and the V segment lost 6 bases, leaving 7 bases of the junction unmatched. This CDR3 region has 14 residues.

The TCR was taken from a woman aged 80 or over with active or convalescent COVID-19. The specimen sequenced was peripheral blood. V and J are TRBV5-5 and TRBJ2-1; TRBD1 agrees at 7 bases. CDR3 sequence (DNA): TGTGCCAGCACCAGGACAGGTATTTACAATGAGCAGTTCTTC. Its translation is CASTRTGIYNEQFF.